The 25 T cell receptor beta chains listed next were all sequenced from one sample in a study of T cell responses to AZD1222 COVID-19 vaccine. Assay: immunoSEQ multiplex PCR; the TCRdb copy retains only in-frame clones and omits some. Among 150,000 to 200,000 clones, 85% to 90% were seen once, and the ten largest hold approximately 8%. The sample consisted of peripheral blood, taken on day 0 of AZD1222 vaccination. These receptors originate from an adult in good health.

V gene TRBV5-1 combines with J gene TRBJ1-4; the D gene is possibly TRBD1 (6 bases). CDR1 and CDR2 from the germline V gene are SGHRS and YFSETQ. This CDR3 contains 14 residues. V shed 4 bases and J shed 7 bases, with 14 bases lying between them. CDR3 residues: CASSQQGKGEKLFF. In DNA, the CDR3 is TGCGCCAGCAGCCAACAGGGAAAGGGTGAAAAACTGTTTTTT.

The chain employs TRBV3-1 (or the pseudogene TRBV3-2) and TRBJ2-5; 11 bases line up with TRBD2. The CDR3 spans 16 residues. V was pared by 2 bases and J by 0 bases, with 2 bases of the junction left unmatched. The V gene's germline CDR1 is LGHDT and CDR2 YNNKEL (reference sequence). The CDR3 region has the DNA TGTGCCAGCAGCCAATTAGCGGGGGGGGACCAAGAGACCCAGTACTTC. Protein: CASSQLAGGDQETQYF.

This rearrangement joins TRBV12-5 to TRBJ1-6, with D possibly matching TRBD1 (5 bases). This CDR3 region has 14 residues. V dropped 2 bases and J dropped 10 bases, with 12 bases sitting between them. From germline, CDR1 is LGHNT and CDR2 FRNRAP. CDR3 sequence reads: CASGLTQGGSPLHF. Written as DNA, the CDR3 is TGTGCTAGTGGTTTGACTCAGGGAGGCTCACCCCTCCACTTT.

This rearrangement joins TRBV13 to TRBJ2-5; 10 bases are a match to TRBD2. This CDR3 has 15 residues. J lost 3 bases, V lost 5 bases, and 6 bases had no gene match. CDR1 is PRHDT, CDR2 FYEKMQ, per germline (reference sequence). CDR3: CASSVSGGAKETQYF. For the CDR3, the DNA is TGTGCCAGCAGCGTAAGCGGGGGGGCCAAAGAGACCCAGTACTTC. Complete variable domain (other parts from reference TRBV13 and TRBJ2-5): AAGVIQSPRHLIKEKRETATLKCYPIPRHDTVYWYQQGPGQDPQFLISFYEKMQSDKGSIPDRFSAQQFSDYHSELNMSSLELGDSALYFCASSVSGGAKETQYFGPGTRLLVL.

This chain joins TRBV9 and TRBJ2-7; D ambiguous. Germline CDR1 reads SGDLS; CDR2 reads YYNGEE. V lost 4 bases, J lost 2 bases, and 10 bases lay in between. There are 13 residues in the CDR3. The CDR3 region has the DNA TGTGCCAGCAGCCCCGGGCAGGCCTACGAGCAGTACTTC. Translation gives CASSPGQAYEQYF.

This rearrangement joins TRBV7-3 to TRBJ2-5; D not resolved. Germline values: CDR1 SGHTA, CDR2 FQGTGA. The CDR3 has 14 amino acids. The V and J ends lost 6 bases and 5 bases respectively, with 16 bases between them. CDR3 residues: CASSPDWIGETQYF. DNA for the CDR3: TGTGCCAGCAGTCCCGACTGGATTGGGGAGACCCAGTACTTC. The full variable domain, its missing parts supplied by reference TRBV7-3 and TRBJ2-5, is GAGVSQTPSNKVTEKGKYVELRCDPISGHTALYWYRQSLGQGPEFLIYFQGTGAADDSGLPNDRFFAVRPEGSVSTLKIQRTERGDSAVYLCASSPDWIGETQYFGPGTRLLVL.

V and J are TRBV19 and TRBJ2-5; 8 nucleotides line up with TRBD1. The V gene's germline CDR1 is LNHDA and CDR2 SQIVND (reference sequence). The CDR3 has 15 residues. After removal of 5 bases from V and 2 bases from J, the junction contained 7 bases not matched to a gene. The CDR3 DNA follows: TGTGCCAGTAGTTTGATAGGACAGGGACAAGAGACCCAGTACTTC. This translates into CASSLIGQGQETQYF.

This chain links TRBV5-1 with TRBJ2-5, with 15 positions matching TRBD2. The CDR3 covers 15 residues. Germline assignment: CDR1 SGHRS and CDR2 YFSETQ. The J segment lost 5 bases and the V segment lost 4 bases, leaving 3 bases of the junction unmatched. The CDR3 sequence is CASSPGTSGGETQYF. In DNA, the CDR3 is TGCGCCAGCAGCCCCGGGACTAGCGGGGGGGAGACCCAGTACTTC.

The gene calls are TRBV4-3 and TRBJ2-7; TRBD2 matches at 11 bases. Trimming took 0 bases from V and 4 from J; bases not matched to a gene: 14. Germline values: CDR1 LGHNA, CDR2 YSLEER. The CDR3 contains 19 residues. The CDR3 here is CASSQDFHRIAGGYYEQYF. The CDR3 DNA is TGCGCCAGCAGCCAAGACTTCCATCGGATAGCGGGGGGGTATTACGAGCAGTACTTC.

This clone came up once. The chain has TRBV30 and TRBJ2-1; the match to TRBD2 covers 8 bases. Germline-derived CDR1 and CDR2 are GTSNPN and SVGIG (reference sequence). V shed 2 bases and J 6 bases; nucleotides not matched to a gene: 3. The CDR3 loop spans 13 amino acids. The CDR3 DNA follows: TGTGCCTGGAGTCCGGGGGGGATCAATGAGCAGTTCTTC. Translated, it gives CAWSPGGINEQFF.

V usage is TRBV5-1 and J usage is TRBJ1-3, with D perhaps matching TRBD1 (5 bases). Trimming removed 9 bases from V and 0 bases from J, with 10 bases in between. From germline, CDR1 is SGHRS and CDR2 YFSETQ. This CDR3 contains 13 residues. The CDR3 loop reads CATREPSGNTIYF. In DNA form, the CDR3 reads TGCGCCACCAGGGAGCCCTCTGGAAACACCATATATTTT.

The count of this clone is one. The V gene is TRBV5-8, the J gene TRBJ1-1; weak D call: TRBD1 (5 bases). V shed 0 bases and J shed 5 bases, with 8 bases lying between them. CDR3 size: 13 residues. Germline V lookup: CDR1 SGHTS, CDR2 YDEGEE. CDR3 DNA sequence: TGTGCCAGCAGCTTGGGGGCAGGGACTGAAGCTTTCTTT. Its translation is CASSLGAGTEAFF.

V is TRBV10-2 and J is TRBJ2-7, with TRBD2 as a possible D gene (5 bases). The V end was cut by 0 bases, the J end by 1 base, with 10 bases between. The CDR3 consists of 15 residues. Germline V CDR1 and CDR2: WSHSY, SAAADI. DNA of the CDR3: TGCGCCAGCAGTGAGTCGAGAGGGTGGTCCTACGAGCAGTACTTC. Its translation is CASSESRGWSYEQYF.

The CDR3 loop reads CASSQDLVGTQPQHF. The CDR3 coding sequence is TGCGCCAGCAGCCAAGATCTTGTGGGGACCCAGCCCCAGCATTTT. This sequence joins TRBV4-1 and TRBJ1-5; D might be TRBD1 (5 bases). Germline V CDR1 and CDR2: MGHRA, YSYEKL. V lost 0 bases to trimming and J lost 7 bases, with 13 bases between them. The CDR3 is 15 amino acids.

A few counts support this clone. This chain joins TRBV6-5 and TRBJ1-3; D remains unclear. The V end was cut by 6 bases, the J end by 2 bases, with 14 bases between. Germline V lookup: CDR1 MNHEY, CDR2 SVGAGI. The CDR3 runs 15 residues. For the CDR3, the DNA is TGTGCCAGCAGGAAGGCCCTAACAGCTGGAAACACCATATATTTT. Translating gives CASRKALTAGNTIYF.

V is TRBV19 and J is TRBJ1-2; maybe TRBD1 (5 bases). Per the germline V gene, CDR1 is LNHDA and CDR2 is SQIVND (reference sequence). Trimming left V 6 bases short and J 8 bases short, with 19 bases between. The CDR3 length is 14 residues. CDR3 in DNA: TGTGCCAGTAGGGACAAGAAACAGGTTCGGGGCTACACCTTC. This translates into CASRDKKQVRGYTF.

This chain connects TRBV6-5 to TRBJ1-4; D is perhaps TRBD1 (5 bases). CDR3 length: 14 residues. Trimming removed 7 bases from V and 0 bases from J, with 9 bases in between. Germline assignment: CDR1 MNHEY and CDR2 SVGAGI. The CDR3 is CASKTGPTNEKLFF. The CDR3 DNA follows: TGTGCCAGCAAGACGGGGCCAACTAATGAAAAACTGTTTTTT.

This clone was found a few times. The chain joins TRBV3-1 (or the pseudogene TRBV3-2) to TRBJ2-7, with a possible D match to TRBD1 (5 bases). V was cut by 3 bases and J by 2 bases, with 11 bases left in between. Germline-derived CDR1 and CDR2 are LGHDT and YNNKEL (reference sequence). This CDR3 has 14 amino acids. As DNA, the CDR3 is TGTGCCAGCAGCCACAGGGTGGAGACCTACGAGCAGTACTTC. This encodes CASSHRVETYEQYF.

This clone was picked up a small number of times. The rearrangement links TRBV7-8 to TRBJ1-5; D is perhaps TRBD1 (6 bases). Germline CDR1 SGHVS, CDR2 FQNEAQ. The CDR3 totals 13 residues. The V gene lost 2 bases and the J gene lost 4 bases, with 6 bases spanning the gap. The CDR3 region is CASSLRGNQPQHF. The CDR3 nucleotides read TGTGCCAGCAGCTTAAGGGGGAATCAGCCCCAGCATTTT.

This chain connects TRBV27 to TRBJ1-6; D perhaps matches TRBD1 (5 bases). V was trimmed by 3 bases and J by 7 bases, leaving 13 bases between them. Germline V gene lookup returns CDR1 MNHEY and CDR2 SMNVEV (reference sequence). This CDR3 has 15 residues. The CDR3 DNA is TGTGCCAGCAGTTTGCAGGGATTGAACAATTCACCCCTCCACTTT. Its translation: CASSLQGLNNSPLHF.

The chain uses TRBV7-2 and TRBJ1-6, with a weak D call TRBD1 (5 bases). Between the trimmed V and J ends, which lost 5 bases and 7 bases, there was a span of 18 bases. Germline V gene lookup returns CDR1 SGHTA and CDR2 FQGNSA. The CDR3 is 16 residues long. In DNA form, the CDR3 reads TGTGCCAGCAGCCTAGGCACGGGGGAGAGAAATTCACCCCTCCACTTT. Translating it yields CASSLGTGERNSPLHF.

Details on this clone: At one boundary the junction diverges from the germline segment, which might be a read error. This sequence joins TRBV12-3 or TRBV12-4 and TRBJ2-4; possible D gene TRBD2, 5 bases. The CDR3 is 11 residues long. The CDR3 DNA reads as TGTGCCAGCAGTTTAGGCAGCGGAGAGCACTTC. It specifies CASSLGSGEHF.

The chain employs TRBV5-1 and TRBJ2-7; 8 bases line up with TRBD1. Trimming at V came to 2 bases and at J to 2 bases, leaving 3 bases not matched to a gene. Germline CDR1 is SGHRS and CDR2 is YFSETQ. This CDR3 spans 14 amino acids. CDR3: CASSFTGGAYEQYF. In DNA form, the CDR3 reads TGCGCCAGCAGCTTCACAGGGGGAGCCTACGAGCAGTACTTC.

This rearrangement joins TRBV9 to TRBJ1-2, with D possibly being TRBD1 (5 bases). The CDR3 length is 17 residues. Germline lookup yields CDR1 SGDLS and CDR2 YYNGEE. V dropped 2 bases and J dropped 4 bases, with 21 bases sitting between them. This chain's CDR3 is CASSVIPRTPESYGYTF. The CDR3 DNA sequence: TGTGCCAGCAGCGTGATACCCCGGACACCGGAGAGCTATGGCTACACCTTC.

CDR3 sequence reads: CASSPQGSKGYTF. As DNA, the CDR3 is TGCGCCAGCAGCCCGCAGGGATCGAAAGGCTACACCTTC. The rearrangement joins TRBV5-1 to TRBJ1-2, with D maybe TRBD1 (5 bases). Looked up from germline, CDR1 is SGHRS and CDR2 is YFSETQ. The CDR3 extends over 13 amino acids. V shed 4 bases and J shed 8 bases, with 15 bases lying between them.